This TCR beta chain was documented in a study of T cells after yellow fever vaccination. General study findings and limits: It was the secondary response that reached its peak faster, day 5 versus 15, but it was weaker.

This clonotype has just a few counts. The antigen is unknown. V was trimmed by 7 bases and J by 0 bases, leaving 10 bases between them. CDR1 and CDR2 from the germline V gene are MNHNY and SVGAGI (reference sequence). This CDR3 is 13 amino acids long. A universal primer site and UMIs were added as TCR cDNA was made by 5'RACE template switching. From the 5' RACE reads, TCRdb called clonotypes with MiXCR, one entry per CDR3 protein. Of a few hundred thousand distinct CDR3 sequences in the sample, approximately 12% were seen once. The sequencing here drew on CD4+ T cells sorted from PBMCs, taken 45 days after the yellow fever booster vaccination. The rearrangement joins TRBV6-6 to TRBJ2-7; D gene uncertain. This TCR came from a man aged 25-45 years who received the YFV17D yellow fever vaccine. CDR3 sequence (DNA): TGTGCCAGCATTCCGGGCGGCTCCTACGAGCAGTACTTC. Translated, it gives CASIPGGSYEQYF.